This TCR beta chain was observed in a study of long-term antiretroviral therapy in people with HIV. By frequency in the sample, this clone is medium-sized (0.01 to 0.1%). The germline V gene encodes CDR1 MGHRA and CDR2 YSYEKL. The V segment lost 0 bases and the J segment 7 bases; nucleotides outside the gene matches: 3. The CDR3 spans 15 residues. This was the immunoSEQ v3.0 assay at survey level. The method was immunoSEQ multiplex PCR; TCRdb's version includes in-frame clones alone and lacks a portion of them. Among under 20,000 clones, about 80% were seen once, and the ten largest hold around 11%. The rearrangement links TRBV4-1 to TRBJ1-6; 7 bases line up with TRBD1. The source is a woman aged 35 to 49 with HIV. The material sequenced was unsorted PBMCs, taken 0.2 years after starting antiretroviral therapy. The CDR3 spells CASSQEGTANSPLHF. In nucleotides, the CDR3 is TGCGCCAGCAGCCAAGAAGGGACAGCGAATTCACCCCTCCACTTT.